A single sample is the source of the 4 T cell receptor beta chains below, sequenced in a study of blood T cell repertoires in COVID-19. The repertoire was sequenced with immunoSEQ multiplex PCR; TCRdb's copy has only in-frame clones and lacks some. The sample carries about 100,000 clones, around 85% recorded once. The sequenced sample consisted of peripheral blood. Receptor source: a human donor in a cohort sampled during active COVID-19.

The table lists this clone with a few counts. This CDR3 reads CASGLRQTDTQYF. The CDR3 DNA is TGTGCTAGTGGTTTGAGACAGACAGATACGCAGTATTTT. This chain connects TRBV12-5 to TRBJ2-3, with a possible D match to TRBD1 (5 bases). Germline V lookup: CDR1 LGHNT, CDR2 FRNRAP. Trimming removed 2 bases at V and 3 bases at J, with 6 bases between. This CDR3 comprises 13 residues. Supplemented by reference TRBV12-5 and TRBJ2-3, the full variable domain reads DARVTQTPRHKVTEMGQEVTMRCQPILGHNTVFWYRQTMMQGLELLAYFRNRAPLDDSGMPKDRFSAEMPDATLATLKIQPSEPRDSAVYFCASGLRQTDTQYFGPGTRLTVL.

The CDR3, as DNA: TGTGCCACCAGCAGGACCGGCCTAGGGGCTTCTCTGCAGTACTTC. Protein sequence: CATSRTGLGASLQYF. The chain employs TRBV15 and TRBJ2-7; possible D gene TRBD1, 5 bases. Germline loops: CDR1 LNHNV, CDR2 YYDKDF (reference sequence). V was pared by 3 bases and J by 9 bases, with 21 bases between. The CDR3 totals 15 residues.

This chain connects TRBV7-8 to TRBJ2-7, with 10 nucleotides matching TRBD2. CDR3 length equals 16 residues. V dropped 5 bases and J dropped 1; count of bases not matched to a gene: 8. CDR1 is SGHVS and CDR2 is FQNEAQ in the germline V gene. CDR3 protein: CASSLKGTSASYEQYF. The CDR3 nucleotides are TGTGCCAGCAGCCTAAAAGGGACTAGCGCGTCCTACGAGCAGTACTTC.

This chain uses TRBV3-1 (or the pseudogene TRBV3-2) with TRBJ2-3; a possible D gene is TRBD2 (5 bases). This CDR3 spans 14 amino acids. V dropped 2 bases and J dropped 1 base, with 7 bases sitting between them. Germline CDR1 is LGHDT and CDR2 is YNNKEL (reference sequence). The CDR3 reads CASSQSGGTDTQYF. The CDR3 DNA sequence: TGTGCCAGCAGCCAAAGCGGCGGCACAGATACGCAGTATTTT.